This T cell receptor (beta chain) derives from a study of cytomegalovirus exposure and HLA in healthy donors. Study overall: Falling in the Caucasian-associated ancestry cluster were about 80% of 350 to 400 genotyped donors.

Study-wide points: Information on immune exposure was restricted to one variable (CMV serostatus). Reports described diagnosis of cytomegalovirus status by the classifier as highly specific and sensitive.

Trimming took 1 base from V and 5 from J; bases not matched to a gene: 13. Germline CDR1 SGHTA, CDR2 FQGNSA. The CDR3 consists of 18 residues. Of note for this clone: What it recognizes is unknown.

Use of 60 Vbeta and 13 Jbeta primers characterized the PCR. Under the authors' procedure: There were around 77 million unique TCR beta chains by a later count, and 10 million to 12 million of them were shared. Produced via immunoSEQ multiplex PCR; TCRdb's table is partial and in-frame only. V, J and clone size are taken as reported in that table, and D and trimming were inferred from the DNA itself. Its clone listing holds tens of thousands of clones. The specimen sequenced was PBMCs. The chain is built from TRBV7-2 and TRBJ2-5; 10 bases are shared with TRBD2. The sequence was obtained from a female donor in good health and CMV-seropositive. CDR3 sequence reads: CASSLVMVVAGGGETQYF. CDR3 nucleotides: TGTGCCAGCAGCTTAGTGATGGTGGTAGCGGGGGGTGGGGAGACCCAGTACTTC.